This section outlines one T cell receptor (beta chain) sequence together with its context. Its antigen is unidentified. Repeated repertoire sampling spanned the course of chemoradiotherapy. Repertoires were generated with immunoSEQ multiplex PCR, while TCRdb's copy carries only in-frame clones and drops some. The profile covers about 20,000 clones, with nearly 90% appearing a single time and 2% to 2.5% taken by the ten largest. The data belong to a study of chemoradiotherapy in HPV16-positive cancers. Findings of the study overall: Candidate HPV-specific clones and E7-related TCR motifs grew in tumor during treatment.

Deletions cut 6 bases from V and 4 bases from J, with 9 bases between. The CDR3 is made up of 12 amino acids. Germline CDR1 and CDR2: SNHLY and FYNNEI. The V call is TRBV2, the J call TRBJ2-5, with unresolved D. This TCR came from a human donor with HPV-associated anogenital cancer. Specimen: blood, collected from a patient who underwent chemoradiotherapy. The CDR3 region has the DNA TGTGCCAGCAGCCCACGCGTAGAGACCCAGTACTTC. Protein: CASSPRVETQYF.